These 14 T cell receptor beta chains originate from one sample sequenced in a study of blood T cell repertoires in COVID-19 (dated by TCRdb to about 2020). The library was prepared using the immunoSEQ multiplex PCR assay. This immuneACCESS table, as held by TCRdb, lists in-frame sequences with V and J called but not all clones. Of the missing ones, under half trace to an unresolved V gene in checked studies; the others have no known cause. Here the sample has tens of thousands of clones; 79% occur a single time. Around 32% of the sample is in the top ten clones. The material sequenced was peripheral blood. These receptors all stem from a human donor in a cohort sampled during active COVID-19.

V usage is TRBV11-2 and J usage is TRBJ2-1, with TRBD2 identical over 9 bases. Germline V CDR1 and CDR2: SGHAT, FQNNGV. The V and J ends lost 3 bases and 3 bases, in that order; junction bases with no gene match: 6. The CDR3 is made up of 16 amino acids. For the CDR3, the DNA is TGTGCCAGCAGCTTGGGCCGCGGGGGGGTCTACAATGAGCAGTTCTTC. It yields the protein CASSLGRGGVYNEQFF. The variable domain in full, with the rest retrieved from reference TRBV11-2 and TRBJ2-1, is EAGVAQSPRYKIIEKRQSVAFWCNPISGHATLYWYQQILGQGPKLLIQFQNNGVVDDSQLPKDRFSAERLKGVDSTLKIQPAKLEDSAVYLCASSLGRGGVYNEQFFGPGTRLTVL.

The V call is TRBV6-2 or TRBV6-3, the J call TRBJ2-1; TRBD2 matches 9 bases. CDR1 is MNHEY and CDR2 is SVGEGT in the germline V gene. The V segment lost 3 bases and the J segment 7 bases; nucleotides outside the gene matches: 10. The CDR3 runs 16 residues. The CDR3: CASSYHPLTSGNEQFF. In nucleotides, the CDR3 is TGTGCCAGCAGTTATCACCCCTTGACTAGCGGAAATGAGCAGTTCTTC.

V and J are TRBV30 and TRBJ2-2, with D possibly matching TRBD2 (6 bases). CDR3 length: 13 residues. V lost 5 bases and J 2 bases, leaving 9 bases between the germline ends. The germline V gene has CDR1 GTSNPN and CDR2 SVGIG (reference sequence). The CDR3 sequence is CAWGTSNTGELFF. DNA for the CDR3: TGTGCCTGGGGGACTTCAAACACCGGGGAGCTGTTTTTT.

The chain has TRBV5-4 and TRBJ1-1; TRBD1 matches 7 bases. CDR3 size: 14 residues. Germline lookup yields CDR1 SGHNT and CDR2 YYREEE (reference sequence). Trimming at V came to 2 bases and at J to 4 bases, leaving 5 bases not matched to a gene. The CDR3 nucleotides read TGTGCCAGCAGCTTTTACAGGGGAGGCACTGAAGCTTTCTTT. This codes for CASSFYRGGTEAFF.

This chain joins TRBV6-5 and TRBJ1-6; D gene uncertain. V was shortened by 0 bases and J by 9 bases, with 15 bases between the two germline ends. CDR3 length equals 16 residues. CDR1 is MNHEY, CDR2 SVGAGI, per germline. The CDR3, as DNA: TGTGCCAGCAGTTACTCGACCGGGGTTGTGGGTTCACCCCTCCACTTT. Translating gives CASSYSTGVVGSPLHF.

V gene TRBV28 combines with J gene TRBJ2-7; no clear D gene. The CDR3 spans 12 residues. Per the germline V gene, CDR1 is MDHEN and CDR2 is SYDVKM. V was clipped by 3 bases and J by 5 bases, with 8 bases between them. CDR3 coding DNA: TGTGCCAGCAGTTTTGGGCAGAACGAGCAGTACTTC. Protein: CASSFGQNEQYF.

The V call is TRBV28, the J call TRBJ2-2; 8 bases fit TRBD2. The CDR3 is made up of 14 amino acids. After removal of 8 bases from V and 4 bases from J, the junction contained 6 bases not matched to a gene. The germline gives CDR1 MDHEN, CDR2 SYDVKM. CDR3 nucleotides: TGTGCCAGCGAGCGGGAGTCGGGCACCGGGGAGCTGTTTTTT. Translating it yields CASERESGTGELFF.

This clone was observed a few times. The chain has TRBV24-1 and TRBJ2-1; possible D gene TRBD2, 5 bases. CDR1 is KGHDR and CDR2 is SFDVKD in the germline V gene. This CDR3 is built from 11 residues. Trimming left V 9 bases short and J 3 bases short, with 5 bases between. CDR3 amino acids: CATRDYNEQFF. CDR3 in DNA: TGTGCCACCCGGGACTACAATGAGCAGTTCTTC.

The chain links TRBV11-3 to TRBJ2-7; the D gene is possibly TRBD1 (5 bases). Trimming shortened V by 5 bases and J by 12 bases, and 14 bases separated the two germline ends. The CDR3 is 11 amino acids. CDR1 SGHNT and CDR2 YENEEA come from the germline V gene. This CDR3 reads CASSETDIAYF. CDR3 in DNA: TGTGCCAGCAGCGAGACAGATATCGCGTACTTC.

The chain is built from TRBV5-6 and TRBJ2-5, with 7 bases identical to TRBD2. The V segment lost 6 bases and the J segment 4 bases; nucleotides outside the gene matches: 9. Germline V gene data show CDR1 as SGHDT and CDR2 as YYEEEE. This CDR3 comprises 14 residues. CDR3 in amino acids: CASTRYGGTETQYF. CDR3 DNA sequence: TGTGCCAGCACCCGATACGGGGGGACAGAGACCCAGTACTTC.

The rearrangement joins TRBV7-2 to TRBJ2-7, with TRBD1 as a possible D gene (6 bases). CDR1 is SGHTA and CDR2 is FQGNSA in the germline V gene. Trimming pared 6 bases from V and 2 bases from J, leaving 14 bases between. This CDR3 is built from 14 residues. This CDR3 is CASSQDHRAYEQYF. The CDR3 DNA reads as TGTGCCAGCAGTCAAGACCACAGGGCCTACGAGCAGTACTTC.

The J gene is TRBJ2-2, the V gene TRBV4-2; TRBD2 matches at 10 bases. V lost 3 bases to trimming and J lost 5 bases; unmatched junction nucleotides: 6. Germline V gene sequence: CDR1 LGHNA, CDR2 YNFKEQ. The CDR3 runs to 16 residues. CDR3 region: CASSHELAGKTGELFF. The CDR3 DNA is TGTGCCAGCAGCCACGAACTAGCGGGGAAGACCGGGGAGCTGTTTTTT.

The V call is TRBV19, the J call TRBJ1-5, with D possibly being TRBD1 (5 bases). The germline CDR1 and CDR2 sequences are LNHDA and SQIVND (reference sequence). CDR3 length: 15 amino acids. Trimming cost V 3 bases and J 1 base, with 10 bases left between them. In DNA, the CDR3 is TGTGCCAGTAGTATTTTACAGGCGAGCAATCAGCCCCAGCATTTT. Protein product: CASSILQASNQPQHF.

The chain links TRBV9 to TRBJ2-1; possibly TRBD2 for D (6 bases). CDR1 is SGDLS, CDR2 YYNGEE, per germline. The CDR3 loop spans 15 amino acids. The germline V and J ends were trimmed by 0 bases and 10 bases, with 17 bases remaining between them. The DNA for the CDR3 is TGTGCCAGCAGCGTAGACACGGGAGAGTGGGGAGAGCAGTTCTTC. Translated, it gives CASSVDTGEWGEQFF.